Below are 5 T cell receptor beta chains sequenced from a single sample in a study of identical twins. TCRdb re-derived calls from the 5' RACE reads in MiXCR, one entry per CDR3 protein. The data hold about 810,000 distinct CDR3 sequences, with over 9% observed a single time. These same records also appear under a second study, on yellow fever vaccine responses in identical twins.

Sequenced material: PBMCs. These receptors were collected from a woman between 18 and 29 years old in good health.

This clonotype occurred a few times. The chain joins TRBV4-1 to TRBJ1-2; TRBD1 aligns across 9 bases. Germline values: CDR1 MGHRA, CDR2 YSYEKL. This CDR3 has 14 residues. The junction had 2 bases not matched to a gene; V was cut back by 2 bases and J by 4 bases. CDR3 sequence (DNA): TGCGCCAGCAGCCAAACAGGGGGCGGCTATGGCTACACCTTC. This gives the protein CASSQTGGGYGYTF.

This clonotype has more than one count but fewer than ten. This sequence joins TRBV29-1 and TRBJ2-2; TRBD2 matches 7 bases. Germline CDR1 SQVTM, CDR2 ANQGSEA. The CDR3 sequence is 13 residues long. The CDR3 here is CARAGRVTGELFF. The CDR3 coding sequence is TGCGCCCGGGCGGGGAGGGTCACCGGGGAGCTGTTTTTT.

This chain links TRBV6-1 with TRBJ1-6, with TRBD1 as a possible D gene (6 bases). Germline values: CDR1 MNHNS, CDR2 SASEGT. The CDR3 extends over 13 amino acids. Trimming took 6 bases from V and 6 from J, leaving 9 bases between them. The CDR3 nucleotides read TGTGCCAGCAGCCGGGGGCTTAATTCACCCCTCCACTTT. This encodes CASSRGLNSPLHF.

This rearrangement joins TRBV7-8 to TRBJ1-5; D not resolved. The germline V gene has CDR1 SGHVS and CDR2 FQNEAQ. Trimming stripped 1 base from V and 0 bases from J, with 10 bases between. The CDR3 length is 16 residues. The CDR3 loop is CASSLGARYSNQPQHF. CDR3 DNA sequence: TGTGCCAGCAGCTTAGGGGCCCGATATAGCAATCAGCCCCAGCATTTT.

This clonotype was recorded at least ten times. The chain uses TRBV10-3 and TRBJ2-7; 7 bases fit TRBD1. The trim removed 10 bases at V and 1 base at J, leaving 10 bases unmatched. The CDR3 runs to 14 residues. Germline CDR1 ENHRY, CDR2 SYGVKD. The DNA for the CDR3 is TGTGCCACCAAACGGGACAGCCCTTCCTACGAGCAGTACTTC. It translates to CATKRDSPSYEQYF.